This T cell receptor beta chain appears in the sequencing data of a study of OX40 agonist ivuxolimab in advanced cancers. Study results and limitations: Among T cells, CD8+ cells averaged more expanded clones than CD4+ cells.

Sequenced by immunoSEQ multiplex PCR; TCRdb stores in-frame clones only, minus some. The table lists over 90,000 clones, approximately 84% of them singletons. In the case of this clone: As yet, its antigen is unknown.

V lost 2 bases to trimming and J lost 4 bases, with 12 bases between them. Per the germline V gene, CDR1 is WNHNN and CDR2 is SYGVQD (reference sequence). CDR3 length: 15 residues. Peripheral blood came from all dose cohorts at three timepoints. The sequence was collected from an adult with an advanced solid tumor such as melanoma, head and neck, liver or kidney cancer. Sequenced here: CD4+ or CD8+ T cells sorted from blood, sampled in a trial of the OX40 agonist ivuxolimab. The rearrangement uses TRBV10-1 and TRBJ2-1; D is perhaps TRBD1 or TRBD2 (7 bases each). CDR3 nucleotide sequence: TGCGCCAGCAGTGAGGAAGCGGGACAGTACAATGAGCAGTTCTTC. Protein: CASSEEAGQYNEQFF.